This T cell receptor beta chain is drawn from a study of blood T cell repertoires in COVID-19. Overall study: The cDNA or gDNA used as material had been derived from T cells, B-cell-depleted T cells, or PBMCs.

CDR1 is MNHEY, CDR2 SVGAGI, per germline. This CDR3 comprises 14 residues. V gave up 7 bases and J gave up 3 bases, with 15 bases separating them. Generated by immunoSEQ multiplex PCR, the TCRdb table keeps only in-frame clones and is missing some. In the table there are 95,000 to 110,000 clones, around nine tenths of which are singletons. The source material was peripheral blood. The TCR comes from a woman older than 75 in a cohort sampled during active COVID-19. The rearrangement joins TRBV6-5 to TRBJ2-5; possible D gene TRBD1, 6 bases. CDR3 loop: CASTRGMAEETQYF. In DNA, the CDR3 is TGTGCCAGCACGAGGGGGATGGCCGAAGAGACCCAGTACTTC.